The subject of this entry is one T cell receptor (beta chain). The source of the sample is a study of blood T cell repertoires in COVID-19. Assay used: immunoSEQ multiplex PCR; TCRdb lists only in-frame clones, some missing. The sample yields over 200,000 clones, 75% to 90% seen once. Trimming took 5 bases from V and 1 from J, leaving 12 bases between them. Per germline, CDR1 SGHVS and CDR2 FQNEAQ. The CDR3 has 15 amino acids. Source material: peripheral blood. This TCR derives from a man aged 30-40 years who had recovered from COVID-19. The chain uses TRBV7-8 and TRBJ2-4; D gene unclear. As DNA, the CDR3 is TGTGCCAGCAGCCCTTTATTGCAGGCCAAAAACATTCAGTACTTC. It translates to CASSPLLQAKNIQYF.